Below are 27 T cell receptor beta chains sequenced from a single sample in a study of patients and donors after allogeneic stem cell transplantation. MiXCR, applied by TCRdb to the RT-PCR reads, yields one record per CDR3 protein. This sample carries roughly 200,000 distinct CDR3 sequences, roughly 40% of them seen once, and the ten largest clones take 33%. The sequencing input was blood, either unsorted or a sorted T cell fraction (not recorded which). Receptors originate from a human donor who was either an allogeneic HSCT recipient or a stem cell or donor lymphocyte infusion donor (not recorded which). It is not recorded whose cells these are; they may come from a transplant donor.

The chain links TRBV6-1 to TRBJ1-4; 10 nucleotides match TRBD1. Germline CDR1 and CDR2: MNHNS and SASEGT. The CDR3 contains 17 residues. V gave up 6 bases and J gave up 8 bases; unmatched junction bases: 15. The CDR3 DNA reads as TGTGCCAGCAGCCCTCACCCCGCCGGGACAGGGGAGGAAAAACTGTTTTTT. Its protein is CASSPHPAGTGEEKLFF.

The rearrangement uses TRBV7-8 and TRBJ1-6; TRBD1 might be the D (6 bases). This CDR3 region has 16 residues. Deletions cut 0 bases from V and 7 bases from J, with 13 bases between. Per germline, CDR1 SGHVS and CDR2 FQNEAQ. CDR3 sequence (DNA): TGTGCCAGCAGCTTAGCGCAAGAGGGGGTGAATTCACCCCTCCACTTT. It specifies CASSLAQEGVNSPLHF. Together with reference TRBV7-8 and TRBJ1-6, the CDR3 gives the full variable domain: GAGVSQSPRYKVAKRGQDVALRCDPISGHVSLFWYQQALGQGPEFLTYFQNEAQLDKSGLPSDRFFAERPEGSVSTLKIQRTQQEDSAVYLCASSLAQEGVNSPLHFGNGTRLTVT.

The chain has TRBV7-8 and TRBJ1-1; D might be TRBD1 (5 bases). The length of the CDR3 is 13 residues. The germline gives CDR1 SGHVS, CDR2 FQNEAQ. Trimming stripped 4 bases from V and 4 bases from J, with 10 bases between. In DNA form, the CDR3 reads TGTGCCAGCAGCTCCGGGGGGGGCACTGAAGCTTTCTTT. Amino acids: CASSSGGGTEAFF.

In nucleotides, the CDR3 is TGTGCCAGCAGCGTAGAGCCGGGGAGCTCCTACGAGCAGTACTTC. The encoded protein is CASSVEPGSSYEQYF. This sequence joins TRBV9 and TRBJ2-7; weak D call: TRBD2 (5 bases). Germline assignment: CDR1 SGDLS and CDR2 YYNGEE. V shed 0 bases and J shed 0 bases, with 10 bases lying between them. This CDR3 is 15 amino acids long.

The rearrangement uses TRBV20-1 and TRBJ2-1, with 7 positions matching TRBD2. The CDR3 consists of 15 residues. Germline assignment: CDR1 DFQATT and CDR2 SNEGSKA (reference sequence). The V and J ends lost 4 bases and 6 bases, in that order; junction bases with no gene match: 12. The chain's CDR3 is CSANNRDYVGNEQFF. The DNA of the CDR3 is TGCAGTGCTAATAACCGGGACTATGTAGGCAATGAGCAGTTCTTC.

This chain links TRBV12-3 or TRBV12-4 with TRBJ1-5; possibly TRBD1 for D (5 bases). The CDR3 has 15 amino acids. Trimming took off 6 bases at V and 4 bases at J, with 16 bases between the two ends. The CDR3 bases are TGTGCCAGCAGGGGTCTGGGACGAGGGAATCAGCCCCAGCATTTT. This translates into CASRGLGRGNQPQHF.

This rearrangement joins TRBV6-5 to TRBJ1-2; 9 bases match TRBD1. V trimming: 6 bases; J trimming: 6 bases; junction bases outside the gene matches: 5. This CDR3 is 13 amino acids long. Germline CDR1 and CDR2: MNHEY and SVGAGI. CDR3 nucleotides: TGTGCCAGCAGCCCCGACAGGGGGGATGGCTACACCTTC. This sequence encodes CASSPDRGDGYTF.

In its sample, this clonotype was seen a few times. DNA for the CDR3: TGTGCCAGCAGTGGGCTCCGGGACACCTATGAAAAACTGTTTTTT. Translated: CASSGLRDTYEKLFF. This chain links TRBV2 with TRBJ1-4; D is possibly TRBD1 (6 bases). Germline-derived CDR1 and CDR2 are SNHLY and FYNNEI. V was trimmed by 4 bases and J by 6 bases, leaving 15 bases between them. The CDR3 consists of 15 residues.

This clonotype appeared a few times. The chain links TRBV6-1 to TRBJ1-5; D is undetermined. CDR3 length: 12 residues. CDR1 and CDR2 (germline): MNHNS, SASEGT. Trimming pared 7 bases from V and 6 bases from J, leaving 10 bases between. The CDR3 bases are TGTGCCAGCACCGCAGCGGGTCAGCCCCAGCATTTT. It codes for CASTAAGQPQHF.

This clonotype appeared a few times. In DNA, the CDR3 is TGTGCCAGCAGCTCCCTTAGCGGGACCCACTACAATGAGCAGTTCTTC. This translates into CASSSLSGTHYNEQFF. This chain links TRBV7-3 with TRBJ2-1; 8 positions agree with TRBD2. Germline CDR1 reads SGHTA; CDR2 reads FQGTGA. The J segment lost 3 bases and the V segment lost 4 bases, leaving 8 bases of the junction unmatched. The CDR3 contains 16 residues.

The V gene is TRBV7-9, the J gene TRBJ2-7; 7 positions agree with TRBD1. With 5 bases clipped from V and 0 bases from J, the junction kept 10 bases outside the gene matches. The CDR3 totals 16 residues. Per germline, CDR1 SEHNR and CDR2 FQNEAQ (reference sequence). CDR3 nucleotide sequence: TGTGCCAGCAGCCCAACCGGGACAGCCCTCTCCTACGAGCAGTACTTC. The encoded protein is CASSPTGTALSYEQYF.

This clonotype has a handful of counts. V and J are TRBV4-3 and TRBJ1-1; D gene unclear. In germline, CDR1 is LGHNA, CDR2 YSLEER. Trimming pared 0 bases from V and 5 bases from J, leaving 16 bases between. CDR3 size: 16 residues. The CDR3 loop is CASSQDLGRPGTEAFF. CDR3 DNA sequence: TGCGCCAGCAGCCAAGATCTAGGGCGCCCTGGGACTGAAGCTTTCTTT.

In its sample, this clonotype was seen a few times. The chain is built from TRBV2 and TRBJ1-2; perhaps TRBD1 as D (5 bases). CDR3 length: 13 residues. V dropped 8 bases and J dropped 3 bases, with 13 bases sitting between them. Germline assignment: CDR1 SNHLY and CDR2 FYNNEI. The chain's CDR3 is CASGGEQDYGYTF. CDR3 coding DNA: TGTGCCAGCGGGGGAGAACAGGACTATGGCTACACCTTC.

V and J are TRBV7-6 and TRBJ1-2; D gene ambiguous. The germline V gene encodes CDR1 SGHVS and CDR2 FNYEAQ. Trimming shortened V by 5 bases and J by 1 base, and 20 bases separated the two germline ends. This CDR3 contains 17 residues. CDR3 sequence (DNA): TGTGCCAGCAGCCCTGAAATTGGACCGTCCTTTAACTATGGCTACACCTTC. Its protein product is CASSPEIGPSFNYGYTF.

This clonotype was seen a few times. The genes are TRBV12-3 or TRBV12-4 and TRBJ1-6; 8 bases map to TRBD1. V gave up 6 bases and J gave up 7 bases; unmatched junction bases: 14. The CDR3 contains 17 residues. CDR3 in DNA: TGTGCCAGCAGCCTCGAAACTGGACAGGGCTACAATTCACCCCTCCACTTT. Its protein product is CASSLETGQGYNSPLHF.

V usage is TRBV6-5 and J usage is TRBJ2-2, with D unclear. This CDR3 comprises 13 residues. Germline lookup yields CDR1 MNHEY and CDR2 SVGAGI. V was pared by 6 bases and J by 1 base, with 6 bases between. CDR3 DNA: TGTGCCAGCAGGGCAGTGAACACCGGGGAGCTGTTTTTT. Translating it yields CASRAVNTGELFF.

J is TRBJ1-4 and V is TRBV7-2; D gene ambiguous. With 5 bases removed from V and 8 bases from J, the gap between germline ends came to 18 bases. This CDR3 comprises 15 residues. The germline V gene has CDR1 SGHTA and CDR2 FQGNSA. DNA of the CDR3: TGTGCCAGCAGCCCCCAAAGGAAGTCTGACGAAAAACTGTTTTTT. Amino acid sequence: CASSPQRKSDEKLFF.

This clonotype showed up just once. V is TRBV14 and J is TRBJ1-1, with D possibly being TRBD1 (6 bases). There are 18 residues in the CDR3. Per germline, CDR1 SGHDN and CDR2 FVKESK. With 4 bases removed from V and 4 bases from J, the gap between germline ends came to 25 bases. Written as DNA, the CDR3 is TGTGCCAGCAGCCTCCGTAGGACAGTTGAACATCCCCTCACTGAAGCTTTCTTT. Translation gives CASSLRRTVEHPLTEAFF. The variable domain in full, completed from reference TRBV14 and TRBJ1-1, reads EAGVTQFPSHSVIEKGQTVTLRCDPISGHDNLYWYRRVMGKEIKFLLHFVKESKQDESGMPNNRFLAERTGGTYSTLKVQPAELEDSGVYFCASSLRRTVEHPLTEAFFGQGTRLTVV.

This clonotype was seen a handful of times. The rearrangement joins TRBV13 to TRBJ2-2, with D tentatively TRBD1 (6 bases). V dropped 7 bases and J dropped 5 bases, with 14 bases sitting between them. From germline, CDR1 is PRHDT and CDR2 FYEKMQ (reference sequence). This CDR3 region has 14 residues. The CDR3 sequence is CASNPGHLTGELFF. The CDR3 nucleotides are TGTGCCAGCAACCCGGGACATCTAACCGGGGAGCTGTTTTTT.

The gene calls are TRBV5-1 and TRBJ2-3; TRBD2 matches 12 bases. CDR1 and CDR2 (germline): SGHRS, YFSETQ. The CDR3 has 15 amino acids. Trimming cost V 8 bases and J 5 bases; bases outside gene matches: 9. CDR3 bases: TGCGCCAGTGCTAGCGGGAGGGCCCAGAAAGATACGCAGTATTTT. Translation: CASASGRAQKDTQYF.

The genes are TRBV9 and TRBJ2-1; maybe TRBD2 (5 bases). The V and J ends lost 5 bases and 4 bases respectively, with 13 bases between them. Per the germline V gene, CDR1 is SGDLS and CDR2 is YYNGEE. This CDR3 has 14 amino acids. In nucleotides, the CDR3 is TGTGCCAGCAGTCCGGGGAGCGGATACAATGAGCAGTTCTTC. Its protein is CASSPGSGYNEQFF.

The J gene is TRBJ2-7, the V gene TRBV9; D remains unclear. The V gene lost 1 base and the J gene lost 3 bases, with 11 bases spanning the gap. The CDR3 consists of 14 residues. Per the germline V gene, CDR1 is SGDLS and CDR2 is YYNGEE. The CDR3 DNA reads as TGTGCCAGCAGCGTAAATACTGGATTCTACGAGCAGTACTTC. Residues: CASSVNTGFYEQYF.

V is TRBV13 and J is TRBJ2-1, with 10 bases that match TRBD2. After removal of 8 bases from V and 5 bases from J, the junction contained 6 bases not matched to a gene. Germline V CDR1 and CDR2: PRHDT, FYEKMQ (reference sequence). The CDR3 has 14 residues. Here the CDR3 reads CASDLSGRDNEQFF. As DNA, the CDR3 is TGTGCCAGCGACTTGAGCGGGAGGGACAATGAGCAGTTCTTC.

The CDR3 sequence is CASSDGHPVTEAFF. The CDR3 DNA is TGTGCCAGCAGCGATGGACACCCTGTGACTGAAGCTTTCTTT. The V gene is TRBV9, the J gene TRBJ1-1; tentatively, D is TRBD1 (5 bases). The CDR3 runs 14 residues. Germline lookup yields CDR1 SGDLS and CDR2 YYNGEE. V lost 3 bases to trimming and J lost 5 bases, with 14 bases between them.

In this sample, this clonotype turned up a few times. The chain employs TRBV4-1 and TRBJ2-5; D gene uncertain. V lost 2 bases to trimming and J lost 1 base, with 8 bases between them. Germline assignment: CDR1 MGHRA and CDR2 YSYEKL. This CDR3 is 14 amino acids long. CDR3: CASSQIERQETQYF. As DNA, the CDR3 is TGCGCCAGCAGCCAAATTGAGCGCCAAGAGACCCAGTACTTC.

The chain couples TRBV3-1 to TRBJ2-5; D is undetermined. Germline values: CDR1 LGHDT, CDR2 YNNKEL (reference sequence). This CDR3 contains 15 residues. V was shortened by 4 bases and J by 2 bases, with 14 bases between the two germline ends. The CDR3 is CASSLDRVGQETQYF. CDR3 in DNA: TGTGCCAGCAGCCTGGACCGAGTGGGTCAAGAGACCCAGTACTTC.

The CDR3 region is CASSLGLGGEQYF. The DNA for the CDR3 is TGTGCCAGCAGCCTCGGATTGGGGGGCGAGCAGTACTTC. This chain connects TRBV7-9 to TRBJ2-7; possibly TRBD2 for D (6 bases). Germline-derived CDR1 and CDR2 are SEHNR and FQNEAQ (reference sequence). The CDR3 consists of 13 residues. V gave up 5 bases and J gave up 6 bases, with 14 bases separating them.